The sequence of this T cell receptor (beta chain) was determined in a study of T cells after yellow fever vaccination. Germline trimming cut 0 bases from V and 2 bases from J; bases unmatched to any gene: 8. Germline V lookup: CDR1 DFQATT, CDR2 SNEGSKA (reference sequence). The CDR3 runs to 17 residues. TCRdb independently ran MiXCR on the 5' RACE reads; one entry per CDR3 protein. The sample has about 320,000 distinct CDR3 sequences; approximately 12% are singletons. This clonotype is a singleton in its sample. Material: CD4+ T cells sorted from PBMCs, obtained 45 days after the yellow fever booster vaccination. The chain carries TRBV20-1 and TRBJ2-2, with TRBD1 identical over 8 bases. The clonotype originates from a man aged 18 to 30 who received the YFV17D yellow fever vaccine. The CDR3 bases are TGCAGTGCTAGAGACGATAGGACAGGGAGTAACACCGGGGAGCTGTTTTTT. This gives the protein CSARDDRTGSNTGELFF.